A single sample gave rise to the 21 T cell receptor beta chains below, sequenced in a study of blood T cell repertoires in COVID-19. Generated by immunoSEQ multiplex PCR, the TCRdb table keeps only in-frame clones and is missing some. This table holds approximately 180,000 clones, 88% found once. The sample was peripheral blood. Receptors were obtained from a human donor in a cohort sampled during active COVID-19.

CDR3 sequence (DNA): TGCGCCAGCAGCTTGACCCTGACTAGCGGGGGGACAGATACGCAGTATTTT. Translating gives CASSLTLTSGGTDTQYF. V usage is TRBV5-1 and J usage is TRBJ2-3; 13 nucleotides match TRBD2. The CDR3 covers 17 residues. The trim removed 1 base at V and 3 bases at J, leaving 5 bases unmatched. Germline lookup yields CDR1 SGHRS and CDR2 YFSETQ. The variable domain in full, completed from reference TRBV5-1 and TRBJ2-3, reads KAGVTQTPRYLIKTRGQQVTLSCSPISGHRSVSWYQQTPGQGLQFLFEYFSETQRNKGNFPGRFSGRQFSNSRSEMNVSTLELGDSALYLCASSLTLTSGGTDTQYFGPGTRLTVL.

This clone was observed a few times. This CDR3 is CASSQVRGNNSPLHF. CDR3 sequence (DNA): TGTGCCAGCAGCCAAGTCCGGGGAAATAATTCACCCCTCCACTTT. The chain uses TRBV3-1 (or the pseudogene TRBV3-2) and TRBJ1-6; the D is unclear. The CDR3 is made up of 15 amino acids. Germline values: CDR1 LGHDT, CDR2 YNNKEL (reference sequence). V was pared by 1 base and J by 5 bases, with 9 bases between.

The V call is TRBV4-3, the J call TRBJ2-7; the D gene is possibly TRBD2 (5 bases). V was trimmed by 0 bases and J by 3 bases, leaving 12 bases between them. The CDR3 length is 15 residues. Per germline, CDR1 LGHNA and CDR2 YSLEER. CDR3 sequence: CASSQDMSGGYEQYF. The CDR3 region has the DNA TGCGCCAGCAGCCAAGATATGAGCGGAGGCTACGAGCAGTACTTC.

This CDR3 is CASSSGTGTNYGYTF. CDR3 coding DNA: TGTGCCAGCAGCAGTGGGACAGGCACTAACTATGGCTACACCTTC. The chain carries TRBV9 and TRBJ1-2; 8 bases fit TRBD1. Germline assignment: CDR1 SGDLS and CDR2 YYNGEE. This CDR3 is 15 amino acids long. After removal of 4 bases from V and 0 bases from J, the junction contained 5 bases not matched to a gene.

The rearrangement joins TRBV24-1 to TRBJ2-1; possibly TRBD1 for D (6 bases). The CDR3 is 13 residues long. CDR1 is KGHDR and CDR2 is SFDVKD in the germline V gene. V lost 4 bases to trimming and J lost 10 bases, with 13 bases between them. Here the CDR3 reads CATSELNDREQFF. The CDR3 bases are TGTGCCACCAGTGAATTAAATGACAGGGAGCAGTTCTTC.

V gene TRBV27 combines with J gene TRBJ2-7; 9 nucleotides agree with TRBD2. CDR3 size: 13 residues. Germline values: CDR1 MNHEY, CDR2 SMNVEV (reference sequence). The J segment lost 6 bases and the V segment lost 7 bases, leaving 7 bases of the junction unmatched. The CDR3 loop reads CASKKREDGEQYF. Written as DNA, the CDR3 is TGTGCCAGCAAGAAGCGGGAGGATGGCGAGCAGTACTTC.

The rearrangement joins TRBV21-1 to TRBJ1-5; the DNA was not used to check the table's D call, TRBD1. TRBV21-1 is deemed a pseudogene. This CDR3 region has 18 residues. This CDR3 is CASSLKEGGRCSNQPQHF. CDR3 nucleotides: TGTGCCAGCAGCCTAAAGGAAGGGGGACGGTGTAGCAATCAGCCCCAGCATTTT.

The chain uses TRBV27 and TRBJ1-5; D remains ambiguous. V was shortened by 4 bases and J by 7 bases, with 17 bases between the two germline ends. Per germline, CDR1 MNHEY and CDR2 SMNVEV (reference sequence). The CDR3 contains 15 residues. The CDR3 sequence is CASSSSFPGIQPQHF. The CDR3, as DNA: TGTGCCAGCAGTTCCTCCTTTCCGGGTATACAGCCCCAGCATTTT.

This clone appeared a few times. The rearrangement uses TRBV10-2 and TRBJ2-7, with 7 bases matching TRBD1. The V and J ends lost 4 bases and 7 bases, in that order; junction bases with no gene match: 7. There are 13 residues in the CDR3. Per germline, CDR1 WSHSY and CDR2 SAAADI. This chain's CDR3 is CASSGQGMREQYF. DNA for the CDR3: TGCGCCAGCAGTGGACAGGGCATGCGGGAGCAGTACTTC.

The chain employs TRBV3-1 (or the pseudogene TRBV3-2) and TRBJ2-2; possible D gene TRBD2, 6 bases. The CDR3 contains 16 residues. Germline V lookup: CDR1 LGHDT, CDR2 YNNKEL (reference sequence). V lost 3 bases to trimming and J lost 0 bases, with 11 bases between them. This chain's CDR3 is CASSQRGGANTGELFF. In DNA form, the CDR3 reads TGTGCCAGCAGCCAGCGGGGCGGCGCGAACACCGGGGAGCTGTTTTTT.

The rearrangement links TRBV28 to TRBJ2-4; weak D call: TRBD1 (6 bases). The germline gives CDR1 MDHEN, CDR2 SYDVKM. The CDR3 is 14 amino acids. Deletions cut 6 bases from V and 1 base from J, with 10 bases between. The CDR3 DNA is TGTGCCAGCAGGACAGGTGGGGCCAAAAACATTCAGTACTTC. Amino acid sequence: CASRTGGAKNIQYF.

Turning to this clone: At the DNA level, this CDR3 is encoded by other sequences in the same sample as well. The chain recombines TRBV19 with TRBJ2-2; 7 nucleotides agree with TRBD2. With 1 base clipped from V and 4 bases from J, the junction kept 0 bases outside the gene matches. This CDR3 comprises 14 residues. Per the germline V gene, CDR1 is LNHDA and CDR2 is SQIVND (reference sequence). CDR3 DNA sequence: TGTGCCAGTAGTATAGGGGGGGGCACCGGGGAGCTGTTTTTT. Protein product: CASSIGGGTGELFF. Together with reference TRBV19 and TRBJ2-2, the CDR3 gives the full variable domain: DGGITQSPKYLFRKEGQNVTLSCEQNLNHDAMYWYRQDPGQGLRLIYYSQIVNDFQKGDIAEGYSVSREKKESFPLTVTSAQKNPTAFYLCASSIGGGTGELFFGEGSRLTVL.

The DNA of the CDR3 is TGTGCCAGCAGCCCTCGGGGAGCGGGAGCCACCTACGAGCAGTACTTC. Translated: CASSPRGAGATYEQYF. V gene TRBV11-2 combines with J gene TRBJ2-7; 8 bases agree with TRBD2. With 5 bases clipped from V and 2 bases from J, the junction kept 11 bases outside the gene matches. The germline V gene has CDR1 SGHAT and CDR2 FQNNGV. This CDR3 contains 16 residues.

This chain links TRBV7-2 with TRBJ2-1, with 7 bases fitting TRBD2. CDR1 SGHTA and CDR2 FQGNSA come from the germline V gene. CDR3 size: 15 residues. V gave up 5 bases and J gave up 3 bases; unmatched junction bases: 7. For the CDR3, the DNA is TGTGCCAGCAGCCCTCAGCGGGGAAGCTACAATGAGCAGTTCTTC. Protein sequence: CASSPQRGSYNEQFF.

In regard to this clone: Other DNA sequences in this sample translate to the same CDR3. V gene TRBV6-6 combines with J gene TRBJ2-7, with D unresolved. V was pared by 4 bases and J by 0 bases, with 7 bases between. The CDR3 sequence is 13 residues long. CDR1 MNHNY and CDR2 SVGAGI come from the germline V gene (reference sequence). The chain's CDR3 is CASSFTSSYEQYF. CDR3 bases: TGTGCCAGCAGTTTCACCAGCTCCTACGAGCAGTACTTC.

V and J are TRBV28 and TRBJ2-3; D gene ambiguous. Germline V lookup: CDR1 MDHEN, CDR2 SYDVKM. V shed 3 bases and J shed 0 bases, with 13 bases lying between them. This CDR3 has 16 residues. The CDR3, as DNA: TGTGCCAGCAGTTTTTCCCAGACTTCTAGCACAGATACGCAGTATTTT. Translated, it gives CASSFSQTSSTDTQYF.

This clone has only a few counts. This chain connects TRBV29-1 to TRBJ2-7; TRBD1 matches at 8 bases. The V gene end was trimmed by 1 base and the J gene end by 4 bases; junction bases not matched to a gene: 6. CDR3 size: 14 residues. Germline-derived CDR1 and CDR2 are SQVTM and ANQGSEA. Here the CDR3 reads CSVEAAGGEYEQYF. CDR3 DNA: TGCAGCGTTGAAGCGGCAGGGGGCGAATACGAGCAGTACTTC.

The chain joins TRBV5-1 to TRBJ1-5, with D possibly matching TRBD1 (6 bases). V lost 2 bases to trimming and J lost 3 bases, with 9 bases between them. The CDR3 loop spans 14 amino acids. Germline V gives CDR1 SGHRS, CDR2 YFSETQ. The CDR3 sequence is CASSLGGHNQPQHF. Written as DNA, the CDR3 is TGCGCCAGCAGCTTAGGGGGTCACAATCAGCCCCAGCATTTT.

V gene TRBV2 combines with J gene TRBJ1-3; 9 bases are shared with TRBD1. Unmatched junction bases numbered 7, after V lost 6 bases and J lost 4 bases. This CDR3 is built from 15 residues. From germline, CDR1 is SNHLY and CDR2 FYNNEI. The CDR3 DNA sequence: TGTGCCAGCAGCTTCACAGGGGGCGGGGGAAACACCATATATTTT. Translating it yields CASSFTGGGGNTIYF.

V gene TRBV6-6 combines with J gene TRBJ1-6; no clear D. This CDR3 is 14 amino acids long. Germline-derived CDR1 and CDR2 are MNHNY and SVGAGI (reference sequence). The V and J ends lost 7 bases and 9 bases respectively, with 16 bases between them. In DNA, the CDR3 is TGTGCCAGCACCCCCGGCGGGGTTGGTTCACCCCTCCACTTT. Translated: CASTPGGVGSPLHF.

J is TRBJ2-1 and V is TRBV10-2; a weak D match, TRBD2 (5 bases). Trimming took 3 bases from V and 1 from J, leaving 7 bases between them. This CDR3 comprises 14 residues. The germline V gene encodes CDR1 WSHSY and CDR2 SAAADI. The CDR3 DNA follows: TGCGCCAGCAGTGACGGGGAGTCCTACAATGAGCAGTTCTTC. Translation: CASSDGESYNEQFF.